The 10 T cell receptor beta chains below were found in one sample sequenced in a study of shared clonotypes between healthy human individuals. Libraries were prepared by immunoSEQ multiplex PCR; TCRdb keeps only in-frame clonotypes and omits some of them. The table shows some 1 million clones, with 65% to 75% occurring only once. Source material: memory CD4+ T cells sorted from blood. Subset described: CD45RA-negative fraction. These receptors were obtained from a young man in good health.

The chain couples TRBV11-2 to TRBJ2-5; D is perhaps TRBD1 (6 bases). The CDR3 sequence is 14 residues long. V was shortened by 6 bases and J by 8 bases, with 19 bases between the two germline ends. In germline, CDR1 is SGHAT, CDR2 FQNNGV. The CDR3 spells CASSPGQRIDTQYF. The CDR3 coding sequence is TGTGCCAGCAGTCCGGGACAAAGGATCGATACCCAGTACTTC. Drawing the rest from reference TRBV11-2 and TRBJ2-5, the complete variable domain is EAGVAQSPRYKIIEKRQSVAFWCNPISGHATLYWYQQILGQGPKLLIQFQNNGVVDDSQLPKDRFSAERLKGVDSTLKIQPAKLEDSAVYLCASSPGQRIDTQYFGPGTRLLVL.

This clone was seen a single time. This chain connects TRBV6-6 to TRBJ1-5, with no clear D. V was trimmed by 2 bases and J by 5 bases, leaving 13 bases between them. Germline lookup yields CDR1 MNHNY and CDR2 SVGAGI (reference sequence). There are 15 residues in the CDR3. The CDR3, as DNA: TGTGCCAGCAGTTACCCGGGTACGGGGTATCAGCCCCAGCATTTT. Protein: CASSYPGTGYQPQHF.

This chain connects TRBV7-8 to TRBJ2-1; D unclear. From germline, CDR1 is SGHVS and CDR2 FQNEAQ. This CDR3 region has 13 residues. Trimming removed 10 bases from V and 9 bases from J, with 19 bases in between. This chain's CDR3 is CATESGSMGEQFF. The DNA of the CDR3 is TGTGCCACCGAGTCCGGGTCCATGGGTGAGCAGTTCTTC.

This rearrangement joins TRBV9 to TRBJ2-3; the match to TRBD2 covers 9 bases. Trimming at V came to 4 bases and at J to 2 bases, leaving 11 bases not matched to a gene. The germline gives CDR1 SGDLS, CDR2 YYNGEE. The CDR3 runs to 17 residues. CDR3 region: CASSPRSGGKFTDTQYF. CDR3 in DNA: TGTGCCAGCAGCCCCCGAAGCGGGGGGAAATTCACAGATACGCAGTATTTT.

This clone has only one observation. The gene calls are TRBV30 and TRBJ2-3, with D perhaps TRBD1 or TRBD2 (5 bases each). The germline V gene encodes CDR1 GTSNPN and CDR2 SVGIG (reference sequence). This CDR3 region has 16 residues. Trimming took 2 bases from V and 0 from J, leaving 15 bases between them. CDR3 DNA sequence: TGTGCCTGGAGTCCTTCCGGGGCGGCCAGCACAGATACGCAGTATTTT. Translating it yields CAWSPSGAASTDTQYF.

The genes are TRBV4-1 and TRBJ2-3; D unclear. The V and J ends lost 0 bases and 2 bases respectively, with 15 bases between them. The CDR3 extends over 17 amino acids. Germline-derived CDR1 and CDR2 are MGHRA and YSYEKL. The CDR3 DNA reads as TGCGCCAGCAGCCAAGATGACACCCCGTCACTCACAGATACGCAGTATTTT. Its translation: CASSQDDTPSLTDTQYF.

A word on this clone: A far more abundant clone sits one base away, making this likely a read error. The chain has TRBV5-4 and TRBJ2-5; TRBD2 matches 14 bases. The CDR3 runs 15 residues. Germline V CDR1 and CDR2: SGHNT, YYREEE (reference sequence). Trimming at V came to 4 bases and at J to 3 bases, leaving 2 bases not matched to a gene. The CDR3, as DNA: TGTGCCAGCAGCCCGACTAGCGGGAGGGAAGAGACCCAGTACTTC. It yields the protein CASSPTSGREETQYF.

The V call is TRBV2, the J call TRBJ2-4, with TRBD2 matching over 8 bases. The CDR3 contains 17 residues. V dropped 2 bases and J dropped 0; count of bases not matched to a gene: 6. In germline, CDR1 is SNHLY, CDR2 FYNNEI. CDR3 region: CASSEREGSGAKNIQYF. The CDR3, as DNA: TGTGCCAGCAGTGAACGGGAGGGGAGTGGAGCCAAAAACATTCAGTACTTC.

The CDR3 region is CASRGSSYEQYF. For the CDR3, the DNA is TGCGCCAGTCGTGGCAGTTCTTACGAGCAGTACTTC. This chain uses TRBV23-1 with TRBJ2-7, with D unclear. TRBV23-1 is identified as an open reading frame with a role that is uncertain. This CDR3 is built from 12 residues. V was trimmed by 9 bases and J by 4 bases, leaving 13 bases between them.

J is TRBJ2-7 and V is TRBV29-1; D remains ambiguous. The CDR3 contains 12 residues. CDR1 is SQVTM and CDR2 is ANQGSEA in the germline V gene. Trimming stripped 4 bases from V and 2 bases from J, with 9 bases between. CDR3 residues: CSVAAGAYEQYF. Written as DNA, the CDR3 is TGCAGCGTTGCTGCAGGAGCCTACGAGCAGTACTTC.